This T cell receptor (beta chain) emerged from a study of control samples from healthy donors and cancer patients. Assay: immunoSEQ multiplex PCR; the TCRdb copy retains only in-frame clones and omits some. In the table there are around 130,000 clones, around 92% of which are singletons. CDR1 and CDR2 from the germline V gene are GTSNPN and SVGIG (reference sequence). There are 16 residues in the CDR3. V gave up 1 base and J gave up 1 base, with 14 bases separating them. The specimen sequenced was blood. The receptor was isolated from a man aged 50-60 years in good health. The V gene is TRBV30, the J gene TRBJ2-4; D is perhaps TRBD1 or TRBD2 (6 bases each). The CDR3 loop reads CAWSDSGATAKNIQYF. In DNA, the CDR3 is TGTGCCTGGAGTGATTCGGGGGCGACGGCCAAAAACATTCAGTACTTC.